A selection of T cell receptor beta chains follows, all from one sample in a study of post-analysis software for immune sequencing data. Each CDR3 protein gets one entry after TCRdb re-called the PCR reads with MiXCR. The table records approximately 160,000 distinct CDR3 sequences, 30% of them present only once. Sequencing input: blood. These receptor sequences come from a girl aged 5 to 17 with multiple sclerosis. CDR3s include the opening cysteine and the closing phenylalanine or tryptophan. The D gene is left open where the match is weak. Only some rows state a clone size, as once, few, many or a class for expanded clones.

TRBJ1-1 | few | TRBV5-1 | . | CASSYAGTPNTEAFF | TGCGCCAGCAGCTACGCCGGGACACCGAACACTGAAGCTTTCTTT
TRBJ2-7 | many | TRBV27 | . | CASSRWGTYEQYF | TGTGCCAGCAGTAGATGGGGTACCTACGAGCAGTACTTC
TRBJ2-5 | few | TRBV7-9 | TRBD1 | CASSTPDRSQETQYF | TGTGCCAGCAGCACCCCGGACAGGAGCCAAGAGACCCAGTACTTC
TRBJ2-7 | once | TRBV12-3/TRBV12-4 | . | CASSLEVGRHGYF | TGTGCCAGCAGTTTGGAGGTGGGGCGGCATGGGTACTTC
TRBJ2-7 | many | TRBV2 | . | CASLTGYEQYF | TGTGCCAGTCTTACAGGCTACGAGCAGTACTTC
TRBJ2-5 | few | TRBV6-1 | . | CASRGSGYQETQYF | TGTGCCAGCAGAGGAAGCGGGTACCAAGAGACCCAGTACTTC
TRBJ2-7 | many | TRBV28 | TRBD1 | CASRDRDRGYEQYF | TGTGCCAGCAGGGACCGGGACAGGGGCTACGAGCAGTACTTC
TRBJ1-4 | . | TRBV20-1 | TRBD1 | CSARAADRGGEKLFF | TGCAGTGCTAGAGCAGCAGACAGGGGGGGTGAAAAACTGTTTTTT
TRBJ1-2 | . | TRBV11-2 | . | CASSLAGMSNYGYTF | TGTGCCAGCAGCTTAGCGGGGATGTCGAACTATGGCTACACCTTC
TRBJ2-7 | few | TRBV12-3/TRBV12-4 | . | CASSLEDLGYEQYF | TGTGCCAGCAGTTTAGAGGACTTGGGCTACGAGCAGTACTTC
TRBJ2-1 | many | TRBV4-2 | . | CASSQEADWYEQFF | TGTGCCAGCAGCCAAGAGGCTGATTGGTATGAGCAGTTCTTC
TRBJ2-7 | few | TRBV5-1 | TRBD2 | CASSFRLSGSGDEQYF | TGCGCCAGCAGTTTCAGGTTGAGCGGGAGCGGTGACGAGCAGTACTTC
TRBJ1-1 | few | TRBV27 | . | CASIPMGATEAFF | TGTGCCAGCATCCCCATGGGAGCGACTGAAGCTTTCTTT